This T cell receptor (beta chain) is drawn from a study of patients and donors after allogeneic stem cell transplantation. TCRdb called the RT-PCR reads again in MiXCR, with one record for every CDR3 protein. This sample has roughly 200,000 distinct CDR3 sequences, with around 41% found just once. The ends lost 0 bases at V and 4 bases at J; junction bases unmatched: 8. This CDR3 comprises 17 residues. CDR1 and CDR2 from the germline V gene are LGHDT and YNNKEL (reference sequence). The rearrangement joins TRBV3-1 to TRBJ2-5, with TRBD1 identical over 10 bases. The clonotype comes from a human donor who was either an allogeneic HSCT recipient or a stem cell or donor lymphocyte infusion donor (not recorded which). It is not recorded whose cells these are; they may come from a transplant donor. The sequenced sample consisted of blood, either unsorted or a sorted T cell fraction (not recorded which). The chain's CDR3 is CASSQERRDRGRETQYF. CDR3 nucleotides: TGTGCCAGCAGCCAAGAAAGAAGGGACAGGGGAAGAGAGACCCAGTACTTC.